Below, 27 T cell receptor beta chains from the same sample are listed, as sequenced in a study of shared clonotypes between healthy human individuals (dated by TCRdb to the early 2020s). Library prep was done by the immunoSEQ multiplex PCR assay. TCRdb's version of the immuneACCESS table is confined to in-frame rearrangements and falls short of the full clone set. An unresolved V gene accounts for under half of the shortfall where checked; the remainder is of unknown origin. In this sample the table shows about 980,000 clones, approximately 80% of which occur a single time. Approximately 1.5% of the sample is taken by the ten largest. The sample was memory CD4+ T cells sorted from blood. The intended sense of this specimen's cell subset or site label: CD45RA-negative fraction. The source is a man younger than 35 in good health.

In this sample, this clone turned up many times. The chain employs TRBV10-1 and TRBJ2-7, with 9 bases matching TRBD1. With 6 bases clipped from V and 2 bases from J, the junction kept 5 bases outside the gene matches. The germline V gene has CDR1 WNHNN and CDR2 SYGVQD (reference sequence). This CDR3 has 14 amino acids. DNA of the CDR3: TGCGCCAGCAGCCCCGGGACAGGGCCCTACGAGCAGTACTTC. Its translation is CASSPGTGPYEQYF.

The rearrangement uses TRBV11-3 and TRBJ2-7, with D possibly called TRBD1 or TRBD2 (5 bases each). Trimming cost V 0 bases and J 7 bases, with 25 bases left between them. CDR1 SGHNT and CDR2 YENEEA come from the germline V gene. CDR3 length: 18 amino acids. The DNA of the CDR3 is TGTGCCAGCAGCTTAGATGGGACGGCACTCCGCCTCCTCCGTGAGCAGTACTTC. Amino acid sequence: CASSLDGTALRLLREQYF. Using reference TRBV11-3 and TRBJ2-7 for the parts outside the CDR3, the full variable domain is EAGVVQSPRYKIIEKKQPVAFWCNPISGHNTLYWYLQNLGQGPELLIRYENEEAVDDSQLPKDRFSAERLKGVDSTLKIQPAELGDSAVYLCASSLDGTALRLLREQYFGPGTRLTVT.

This clone was observed once. The chain joins TRBV6-1 to TRBJ2-3; TRBD1 agrees at 9 bases. This CDR3 region has 17 residues. The ends lost 4 bases at V and 2 bases at J; junction bases unmatched: 10. The germline CDR1 and CDR2 sequences are MNHNS and SASEGT. CDR3 sequence (DNA): TGTGCCAGCAGTGTTTCGACAGGGGGTTTTTTCACAGATACGCAGTATTTT. Encoded protein: CASSVSTGGFFTDTQYF.

As DNA, the CDR3 is TGTGCCAGCAGCCGAGGGGGGGGACTGGGCCAAGAGACCCAGTACTTC. This gives the protein CASSRGGGLGQETQYF. The chain carries TRBV7-6 and TRBJ2-5, with D possibly being TRBD2 (7 bases). Germline V gives CDR1 SGHVS, CDR2 FNYEAQ. Trimming stripped 5 bases from V and 1 base from J, with 17 bases between. The CDR3 spans 16 residues.

The rearrangement links TRBV6-5 to TRBJ1-2; 9 nucleotides align to TRBD1. Unmatched junction bases numbered 10, after V lost 4 bases and J lost 7 bases. CDR1 and CDR2 (germline): MNHEY, SVGAGI. The CDR3 totals 15 residues. The CDR3 here is CASSFQDRGGFGYTF. CDR3 sequence (DNA): TGTGCCAGCAGTTTCCAGGACAGGGGAGGTTTTGGCTACACCTTC.

The V and J genes are TRBV19 and TRBJ1-2, with 7 bases that match TRBD1. The germline V gene encodes CDR1 LNHDA and CDR2 SQIVND (reference sequence). V dropped 4 bases and J dropped 3; count of bases not matched to a gene: 5. The CDR3 runs to 14 residues. The CDR3 sequence is CASSTPGTDYGYTF. The CDR3 nucleotides are TGTGCCAGTAGTACCCCCGGGACAGACTATGGCTACACCTTC.

The chain couples TRBV5-4 to TRBJ2-3; perhaps D is TRBD1 or TRBD2 (6 bases each). Trimming took 1 base from V and 5 from J, leaving 14 bases between them. This CDR3 spans 15 amino acids. Germline CDR1 reads SGHNT; CDR2 reads YYREEE (reference sequence). CDR3 coding DNA: TGTGCCAGCAGCTTGTTTAGCAGGGGAGGAGATACGCAGTATTTT. Amino acids: CASSLFSRGGDTQYF. Combining the CDR3 with reference TRBV5-4 and TRBJ2-3 gives the whole variable domain ETGVTQSPTHLIKTRGQQVTLRCSSQSGHNTVSWYQQALGQGPQFIFQYYREEENGRGNFPPRFSGLQFPNYSSELNVNALELDDSALYLCASSLFSRGGDTQYFGPGTRLTVL.

This chain uses TRBV30 with TRBJ1-5, with a possible D match to TRBD1 (6 bases). This CDR3 is 15 amino acids long. Germline V gene sequence: CDR1 GTSNPN, CDR2 SVGIG (reference sequence). V was trimmed by 2 bases and J by 3 bases, leaving 14 bases between them. CDR3 coding DNA: TGTGCCTGGAGTTTGACTACAGGGTTCAATCAGCCCCAGCATTTT. This codes for CAWSLTTGFNQPQHF.

This rearrangement joins TRBV18 to TRBJ1-2; D is possibly TRBD1 (5 bases). CDR1 KGHSH and CDR2 LQKENI come from the germline V gene. V lost 2 bases and J lost 4, with 17 bases in between. The CDR3 has 16 amino acids. In DNA, the CDR3 is TGTGCCAGCTCACCAGTTCGGGGGGAGCAGAGCTATGGCTACACCTTC. Amino acid sequence: CASSPVRGEQSYGYTF.

In its sample, this clone was seen a few times. The chain has TRBV4-1 and TRBJ2-2, with D perhaps TRBD1 (5 bases). The CDR3 sequence is 14 residues long. V was clipped by 7 bases and J by 3 bases, with 12 bases between them. Germline V gene lookup returns CDR1 MGHRA and CDR2 YSYEKL. CDR3 nucleotide sequence: TGCGCCAGCACCAAGGGGTTTGACACCGGGGAGCTGTTTTTT. Residues: CASTKGFDTGELFF.

The rearrangement uses TRBV18 and TRBJ2-1; TRBD2 aligns across 9 bases. Germline V gives CDR1 KGHSH, CDR2 LQKENI. The CDR3 covers 16 residues. The V and J ends lost 2 bases and 6 bases, in that order; junction bases with no gene match: 8. The CDR3 DNA sequence: TGTGCCAGCTCACCAACGGTAGCGGGAGTAAGCAATGAGCAGTTCTTC. Translated: CASSPTVAGVSNEQFF. Full variable domain (missing parts from reference TRBV18 and TRBJ2-1): NAGVMQNPRHLVRRRGQEARLRCSPMKGHSHVYWYRQLPEEGLKFMVYLQKENIIDESGMPKERFSAEFPKEGPSILRIQQVVRGDSAAYFCASSPTVAGVSNEQFFGPGTRLTVL.

This clone was seen a single time. The chain links TRBV6-5 to TRBJ1-5; D unclear. Trimming pared 6 bases from V and 0 bases from J, leaving 9 bases between. Germline values: CDR1 MNHEY, CDR2 SVGAGI. The CDR3 loop spans 14 amino acids. CDR3 nucleotide sequence: TGTGCCAGCAGAAAATCGGGTAGCAATCAGCCCCAGCATTTT. Protein product: CASRKSGSNQPQHF.

This chain joins TRBV9 and TRBJ2-3, with TRBD2 matching 12 bases. The V and J ends lost 0 bases and 4 bases, in that order; junction bases with no gene match: 6. The germline V gene has CDR1 SGDLS and CDR2 YYNGEE. The CDR3 is 17 residues long. DNA of the CDR3: TGTGCCAGCAGCGTAGCACTAGCGGGGGGTGGCGCAGATACGCAGTATTTT. This sequence encodes CASSVALAGGGADTQYF.

The chain combines TRBV18 with TRBJ1-1; D remains unclear. V lost 1 base and J 7 bases, leaving 13 bases between the germline ends. Germline V gives CDR1 KGHSH, CDR2 LQKENI. The CDR3 totals 14 residues. CDR3 in amino acids: CASSPRVGFGEAFF. DNA of the CDR3: TGTGCCAGCTCACCACGGGTAGGATTCGGTGAAGCTTTCTTT.

DNA for the CDR3: TGTGCCAGCAGCTTGGCCGGAGGGGAGCCCCAGCATTTT. Translation: CASSLAGGEPQHF. The chain uses TRBV5-6 and TRBJ1-5, with D possibly being TRBD1 (5 bases). Germline values: CDR1 SGHDT, CDR2 YYEEEE. The CDR3 totals 13 residues. The ends were cut back, 0 bases at V and 8 bases at J, with 9 bases in the middle.

The chain joins TRBV5-4 to TRBJ1-2; no firm D call. Between the trimmed V and J ends, which lost 0 bases and 13 bases, there was a span of 13 bases. CDR1 and CDR2 (germline): SGHNT, YYREEE (reference sequence). The CDR3 contains 12 residues. The CDR3 protein is CASSLGPRDATF. CDR3 DNA: TGTGCCAGCAGCTTGGGTCCAAGGGATGCCACCTTC.

The chain employs TRBV2 and TRBJ2-5, with D tentatively TRBD1 (6 bases). The V gene's germline CDR1 is SNHLY and CDR2 FYNNEI. Trimming pared 11 bases from V and 4 bases from J, leaving 17 bases between. The CDR3 runs 13 residues. CDR3 residues: CAGNRERGETQYF. The CDR3 nucleotides read TGTGCCGGTAACAGGGAACGAGGAGAGACCCAGTACTTC.

The chain joins TRBV29-1 to TRBJ1-5, with 7 bases identical to TRBD1. With 5 bases clipped from V and 3 bases from J, the junction kept 4 bases outside the gene matches. This CDR3 comprises 13 residues. CDR1 is SQVTM, CDR2 ANQGSEA, per germline. This CDR3 is CSVLGQANQPQHF. The CDR3 DNA is TGCAGCGTTCTAGGACAGGCCAATCAGCCCCAGCATTTT. The full variable domain, with the rest looked up from reference TRBV29-1 and TRBJ1-5, is SAVISQKPSRDICQRGTSLTIQCQVDSQVTMMFWYRQQPGQSLTLIATANQGSEATYESGFVIDKFPISRPNLTFSTLTVSNMSPEDSSIYLCSVLGQANQPQHFGDGTRLSIL.

This clone was observed a single time. J is TRBJ2-7 and V is TRBV5-1, with 7 bases that match TRBD2. This CDR3 has 15 residues. Losses at the gene ends were 4 bases for V and 1 base for J; bases not matched to a gene: 8. The V gene's germline CDR1 is SGHRS and CDR2 YFSETQ. CDR3 DNA: TGCGCCAGCAGCCCGGGGGGAACTACATCCTACGAGCAGTACTTC. Translated: CASSPGGTTSYEQYF.

J is TRBJ1-6 and V is TRBV30, with a weak D call TRBD1 (5 bases). V lost 7 bases and J lost 6, with 16 bases in between. CDR1 is GTSNPN and CDR2 is SVGIG in the germline V gene (reference sequence). The CDR3 is 14 amino acids. The CDR3 here is CASGGQGINSPLHF. The CDR3 region has the DNA TGTGCCTCCGGGGGTCAGGGAATTAATTCACCCCTCCACTTT.

The V and J genes are TRBV2 and TRBJ2-3; D remains unclear. The CDR3 consists of 17 residues. The germline V gene encodes CDR1 SNHLY and CDR2 FYNNEI. The V end lost 5 bases, the J end lost 3 bases, and 21 bases lay between the germline ends. DNA for the CDR3: TGTGCCAGCAGTCACGAAGGGTGGAATTCGGGTACAGATACGCAGTATTTT. Its protein product is CASSHEGWNSGTDTQYF.

The chain recombines TRBV5-1 with TRBJ1-2, with a tentative D call TRBD1 (6 bases). Trimming left V 5 bases short and J 5 bases short, with 7 bases between. CDR3 length: 11 amino acids. Germline CDR1 SGHRS, CDR2 YFSETQ. CDR3 loop: CASSTGYGYTF. The CDR3 DNA is TGCGCCAGCAGTACAGGGTATGGCTACACCTTC. The full variable domain, in which reference TRBV5-1 and TRBJ1-2 provide the parts outside the CDR3, is KAGVTQTPRYLIKTRGQQVTLSCSPISGHRSVSWYQQTPGQGLQFLFEYFSETQRNKGNFPGRFSGRQFSNSRSEMNVSTLELGDSALYLCASSTGYGYTFGSGTRLTVV.

The CDR3 nucleotides are TGCGCCAGCAGCTTGGTTAGACCTTTACGCCCCACAGATACGCAGTATTTT. This gives the protein CASSLVRPLRPTDTQYF. The gene calls are TRBV5-1 and TRBJ2-3, with unresolved D. Germline values: CDR1 SGHRS, CDR2 YFSETQ. Trimming stripped 0 bases from V and 2 bases from J, with 16 bases between. The CDR3 is made up of 17 amino acids.

The rearrangement joins TRBV18 to TRBJ2-6; 7 bases line up with TRBD1. Losses at the gene ends were 6 bases for V and 2 bases for J; bases not matched to a gene: 7. Per the germline V gene, CDR1 is KGHSH and CDR2 is LQKENI. The CDR3 is made up of 16 amino acids. This CDR3 is CASSPTGAAGANVLTF. DNA for the CDR3: TGTGCCAGCTCCCCTACAGGGGCGGCTGGGGCCAACGTCCTGACTTTC.

About this clone: Other nucleotide sequences in the sample specify the same CDR3. The CDR3 is CASSLAGTDTQYF. DNA of the CDR3: TGTGCCAGCAGCTTGGCGGGCACAGATACGCAGTATTTT. The rearrangement links TRBV5-4 to TRBJ2-3; no clear D gene. The length of the CDR3 is 13 residues. The V end lost 0 bases, the J end lost 1 base, and 3 bases lay between the germline ends. Germline-derived CDR1 and CDR2 are SGHNT and YYREEE (reference sequence).

This clone was picked up a small number of times. The rearrangement links TRBV30 to TRBJ1-2; D is perhaps TRBD1 (6 bases). The CDR3 extends over 13 amino acids. Germline V gene lookup returns CDR1 GTSNPN and CDR2 SVGIG (reference sequence). The V end was cut by 1 base, the J end by 1 base, with 7 bases between. CDR3 in DNA: TGTGCCTGGAGTGAGGGGGTTAACTATGGCTACACCTTC. Amino acids: CAWSEGVNYGYTF.

The CDR3 DNA sequence: TGTGCCAGCAGTTCCCCCTTCCGGGGGTATTACGAGCAGTACTTC. This encodes CASSSPFRGYYEQYF. The gene calls are TRBV27 and TRBJ2-7; D might be TRBD2 (6 bases). Germline CDR1 MNHEY, CDR2 SMNVEV (reference sequence). This CDR3 is 15 amino acids long. Trimming cost V 4 bases and J 4 bases, with 17 bases left between them.